Listed below are T cell receptor beta chains from one sample, sequenced in a study of shared clonotypes between healthy human individuals. The method was immunoSEQ multiplex PCR; TCRdb's version includes in-frame clones alone and lacks a portion of them. Of 850,000 to 1,200,000 clones in the sample, 75% were seen once. Input material: memory CD4+ T cells sorted from blood. Receptors were obtained from a man younger than 30 in good health. Both conserved end residues are part of each CDR3. The D gene is left open where the match is weak. Size is stated for part of the rows, as once, few or many counts, or as a class when the clone is expanded.

v_gene: TRBV11-3; j_gene: TRBJ2-1; d_gene: -; abundance: -; CDR3nt: TGTGCCAGCTCCTTGAGGCCGAGCTCCTACAATGAGCAGTTCTTC; CDR3aa: CASSLRPSSYNEQFF
v_gene: TRBV11-3; j_gene: TRBJ1-6; d_gene: -; abundance: once; CDR3nt: TGTGCCAGCAGCTTAACTAGTAATTCACCCCTCCACTTT; CDR3aa: CASSLTSNSPLHF
v_gene: TRBV10-1; j_gene: TRBJ1-1; d_gene: TRBD1; abundance: -; CDR3nt: TGCGCCAGCAGTTCACAGGGGATTGGCACTGAAGCTTTCTTT; CDR3aa: CASSSQGIGTEAFF
v_gene: TRBV6-5; j_gene: TRBJ1-4; d_gene: TRBD1; abundance: -; CDR3nt: TGTGCCAGCAGAAGACAGGGGGAGCGTGAAAAACTGTTTTTT; CDR3aa: CASRRQGEREKLFF
v_gene: TRBV5-1; j_gene: TRBJ2-2; d_gene: -; abundance: -; CDR3nt: TGCGCCAGCAGCCTGGCCGGGACTTCGAACACCGGGGAGCTGTTTTTT; CDR3aa: CASSLAGTSNTGELFF
v_gene: TRBV5-1; j_gene: TRBJ2-5; d_gene: TRBD2; abundance: -; CDR3nt: TGCGCCAGCAGCTTTGGGCGGGGGGGCCAAGAGACCCAGTACTTC; CDR3aa: CASSFGRGGQETQYF
v_gene: TRBV30; j_gene: TRBJ1-2; d_gene: -; abundance: -; CDR3nt: TGTGCCTGGAGGGCCGGAGGTCGCTATGGCTACACCTTC; CDR3aa: CAWRAGGRYGYTF
v_gene: TRBV7-2; j_gene: TRBJ2-7; d_gene: -; abundance: -; CDR3nt: TGTGCCAGCAGCTTACTTCCCAGCTCCTACGAGCAGTACTTC; CDR3aa: CASSLLPSSYEQYF
v_gene: TRBV20-1; j_gene: TRBJ2-7; d_gene: -; abundance: few; CDR3nt: TGCAGTGCTCTAAAAGTTGACGAGCAGTACTTC; CDR3aa: CSALKVDEQYF
v_gene: TRBV6-1; j_gene: TRBJ1-1; d_gene: -; abundance: few; CDR3nt: TGTGCCAGCAGTGAGGAAATGAACACTGAAGCTTTCTTT; CDR3aa: CASSEEMNTEAFF
v_gene: TRBV19; j_gene: TRBJ2-2; d_gene: TRBD2; abundance: once; CDR3nt: TGTGCCACAAAGTTCTCTACGGGGGGCACCGGGGAGCTGTTTTTT; CDR3aa: CATKFSTGGTGELFF
v_gene: TRBV5-6; j_gene: TRBJ1-4; d_gene: TRBD1; abundance: -; CDR3nt: TGTGCCAGCAGCTCCGACAGGGGTGAAAAACTGTTTTTT; CDR3aa: CASSSDRGEKLFF
v_gene: TRBV12-5; j_gene: TRBJ2-1; d_gene: -; abundance: -; CDR3nt: TGTGCTAGTGGAATCCGTGAGCAGTTCTTC; CDR3aa: CASGIREQFF
v_gene: TRBV30; j_gene: TRBJ1-5; d_gene: -; abundance: -; CDR3nt: TGTGCCTGGGGGGCAGGGAGACGGAGCAATCAGCCCCAGCATTTT; CDR3aa: CAWGAGRRSNQPQHF
v_gene: TRBV18; j_gene: TRBJ2-7; d_gene: TRBD2; abundance: -; CDR3nt: TGTGCCAGCTCACCAACTAGCGGGGGGCACTACGAGCAGTACTTC; CDR3aa: CASSPTSGGHYEQYF
v_gene: TRBV11-2; j_gene: TRBJ2-7; d_gene: TRBD2; abundance: -; CDR3nt: TGTGCCAGCAGCTTTACTAGCGGGAGGTCGCTCCACGAGCAGTACTTC; CDR3aa: CASSFTSGRSLHEQYF
v_gene: TRBV5-6; j_gene: TRBJ2-2; d_gene: -; abundance: -; CDR3nt: TGTGCCAGCAGCTTGGTAAGGGACACCGGGGAGCTGTTTTTT; CDR3aa: CASSLVRDTGELFF
v_gene: TRBV5-6; j_gene: TRBJ2-1; d_gene: TRBD2; abundance: -; CDR3nt: TGTGCCAGCAGCTACGGGACTAGCGGGAGAAGTGAGCAGTTCTTC; CDR3aa: CASSYGTSGRSEQFF
v_gene: TRBV19; j_gene: TRBJ2-1; d_gene: -; abundance: few; CDR3nt: TGTGCCAGTAGTTCGGACAGTTACAATGAGCAGTTCTTC; CDR3aa: CASSSDSYNEQFF
v_gene: TRBV6-1; j_gene: TRBJ1-5; d_gene: TRBD1; abundance: -; CDR3nt: TGTGCCAGCAGTCATATGGACAGGGGATTTCAGCCCCAGCATTTT; CDR3aa: CASSHMDRGFQPQHF
v_gene: TRBV5-4; j_gene: TRBJ2-1; d_gene: -; abundance: -; CDR3nt: TGTGCCAGCAGCTCCCGAGGAGGCCGGGGTGTCTTC; CDR3aa: CASSSRGGRGVF
v_gene: TRBV10-3; j_gene: TRBJ1-2; d_gene: TRBD1; abundance: -; CDR3nt: TGTGCCATCAGAACCGGGACAGGGGGCTCGTCTAGTGGCTACACCTTC; CDR3aa: CAIRTGTGGSSSGYTF
v_gene: TRBV7-2; j_gene: TRBJ1-2; d_gene: -; abundance: -; CDR3nt: TGTGCCAGCAGCTTATCCTGGGACTCTTATGGCTACACCTTC; CDR3aa: CASSLSWDSYGYTF